These T cell receptor beta chains were read from a single sample in a study of T-cell reconstitution after alpha-beta-depleted transplantation in children. MiXCR, applied by TCRdb to the PCR reads, yields one record per CDR3 protein. The data hold approximately 800,000 distinct CDR3 sequences, with roughly 15% observed a single time. The sample in question was PBMCs, mostly from graft donor cells, obtained 360 days after TCRalphabeta/CD19-depleted stem cell transplant. Receptor source: a male patient younger than 18 who had a stem cell transplant for acute lymphoblastic leukemia, so the T cells may come from the graft donor. The CDR3 runs from the conserved cysteine through the conserved F or W. Each record gives: J gene, clone size, V gene, CDR3 length, D gene, CDR3 protein, CDR3 DNA. D genes are given only for firm matches. Not every row has a clone size; where given, it reads once, few, many or a size class.

j_gene: TRBJ2-2
abundance: few
v_gene: TRBV5-1
len: 15
d_gene: TRBD1
CDR3aa: CASSMGQGSTGELFF
CDR3nt: TGCGCCAGCAGCATGGGACAGGGAAGCACCGGGGAGCTGTTTTTT

j_gene: TRBJ2-6
abundance: NA
v_gene: TRBV5-1
len: 14
d_gene: NA
CDR3aa: CASSSLRGANVLTF
CDR3nt: TGCGCCAGCAGTTCTTTACGTGGGGCCAACGTCCTGACTTTC

j_gene: TRBJ2-5
abundance: few
v_gene: TRBV12-5
len: 14
d_gene: TRBD2
CDR3aa: CASGAAGEGIDQYF
CDR3nt: TGTGCTAGTGGTGCCGCGGGAGAGGGAATAGACCAGTACTTC

j_gene: TRBJ2-5
abundance: few
v_gene: TRBV29-1
len: 15
d_gene: NA
CDR3aa: CSVEDWDIHQETQYF
CDR3nt: TGCAGCGTTGAAGATTGGGACATACACCAAGAGACCCAGTACTTC

j_gene: TRBJ2-2
abundance: few
v_gene: TRBV15
len: 19
d_gene: NA
CDR3aa: CATSSTSGGTFINTGELFF
CDR3nt: TGTGCCACCAGCTCGACTTCAGGGGGGACATTTATTAACACCGGGGAGCTGTTTTTT

j_gene: TRBJ1-5
abundance: few
v_gene: TRBV20-1
len: 14
d_gene: NA
CDR3aa: CSAEGTSSNQPQHF
CDR3nt: TGCAGTGCCGAGGGGACATCCAGCAATCAGCCCCAGCATTTT

j_gene: TRBJ2-1
abundance: NA
v_gene: TRBV29-1
len: 12
d_gene: NA
CDR3aa: CSVDWAHNEQFF
CDR3nt: TGCAGCGTTGATTGGGCCCACAATGAGCAGTTCTTC

j_gene: TRBJ2-7
abundance: NA
v_gene: TRBV7-9
len: 14
d_gene: NA
CDR3aa: CASSLASTDYEQYF
CDR3nt: TGTGCCAGCAGCTTAGCGTCGACGGACTACGAGCAGTACTTC

j_gene: TRBJ1-2
abundance: many
v_gene: TRBV25-1
len: 15
d_gene: NA
CDR3aa: CASSEYNEGGNGYTF
CDR3nt: TGTGCCAGCAGTGAATATAATGAGGGAGGGAATGGCTACACCTTC

j_gene: TRBJ1-4
abundance: few
v_gene: TRBV3-1
len: 14
d_gene: NA
CDR3aa: CASSPRDYNEKLFF
CDR3nt: TGTGCCAGCAGTCCTAGGGATTATAATGAAAAACTGTTTTTT

j_gene: TRBJ1-5
abundance: NA
v_gene: TRBV7-9
len: 16
d_gene: NA
CDR3aa: CASSADSRNSNQPQHF
CDR3nt: TGTGCCAGCAGCGCGGACAGTCGAAATAGCAATCAGCCCCAGCATTTT

j_gene: TRBJ1-6
abundance: few
v_gene: TRBV5-1
len: 14
d_gene: TRBD1
CDR3aa: CASRLQGDKEPLHF
CDR3nt: TGCGCCAGCAGGTTACAGGGGGATAAAGAGCCCCTCCACTTT

j_gene: TRBJ2-3
abundance: many
v_gene: TRBV5-1
len: 15
d_gene: NA
CDR3aa: CASSLRRTSTDTQYF
CDR3nt: TGCGCCAGCAGCTTGAGGCGGACTAGCACAGATACGCAGTATTTT

j_gene: TRBJ2-1
abundance: NA
v_gene: TRBV5-1
len: 12
d_gene: NA
CDR3aa: CASRIQGSEQFF
CDR3nt: TGCGCCAGCCGTATCCAGGGTAGTGAGCAGTTCTTC

j_gene: TRBJ2-5
abundance: few
v_gene: TRBV11-2
len: 15
d_gene: TRBD2
CDR3aa: CASSAWTSGRQTQYF
CDR3nt: TGTGCCAGCAGCGCCTGGACTAGCGGGAGGCAGACCCAGTACTTC

j_gene: TRBJ2-7
abundance: few
v_gene: TRBV29-1
len: 13
d_gene: NA
CDR3aa: CSVSTVTSYEQYF
CDR3nt: TGCAGCGTTTCCACAGTTACTTCCTACGAGCAGTACTTC

j_gene: TRBJ1-2
abundance: few
v_gene: TRBV10-2
len: 17
d_gene: NA
CDR3aa: CASSESLLGGLDYGYTF
CDR3nt: TGCGCCAGCAGTGAGTCGTTGCTGGGGGGTTTGGACTATGGCTACACCTTC

j_gene: TRBJ2-7
abundance: NA
v_gene: TRBV15
len: 16
d_gene: NA
CDR3aa: CATSREVGTPGYEQYF
CDR3nt: TGTGCCACCAGCAGAGAGGTGGGGACTCCCGGCTACGAGCAGTACTTC

j_gene: TRBJ2-3
abundance: NA
v_gene: TRBV2
len: 17
d_gene: NA
CDR3aa: CASSEAGWLPSTDTQYF
CDR3nt: TGTGCCAGCAGTGAAGCAGGGTGGCTACCAAGCACAGATACGCAGTATTTT

j_gene: TRBJ1-3
abundance: NA
v_gene: TRBV5-1
len: 16
d_gene: NA
CDR3aa: CASSLDGFFSGNTIYF
CDR3nt: TGCGCCAGCAGCTTGGATGGGTTCTTCTCTGGAAACACCATATATTTT

j_gene: TRBJ1-1
abundance: NA
v_gene: TRBV29-1
len: 13
d_gene: NA
CDR3aa: CSVEQSSGTEAFF
CDR3nt: TGCAGCGTTGAACAGTCGAGTGGGACTGAAGCTTTCTTT

j_gene: TRBJ1-1
abundance: few
v_gene: TRBV5-1
len: 14
d_gene: TRBD1
CDR3aa: CASSLRQGSTEAFF
CDR3nt: TGCGCCAGCAGCTTAAGACAGGGCAGCACTGAAGCTTTCTTT

j_gene: TRBJ2-2
abundance: many
v_gene: TRBV3-1
len: 11
d_gene: NA
CDR3aa: CAARGPGELFF
CDR3nt: TGTGCCGCTCGCGGGCCCGGGGAGCTGTTTTTT

j_gene: TRBJ2-7
abundance: NA
v_gene: TRBV28
len: 14
d_gene: TRBD1
CDR3aa: CASSFPGGIYEQYF
CDR3nt: TGTGCCAGCAGTTTCCCAGGGGGAATCTACGAGCAGTACTTC

j_gene: TRBJ2-3
abundance: once
v_gene: TRBV20-1
len: 14
d_gene: TRBD1
CDR3aa: CSANRGGATDTQYF
CDR3nt: TGCAGTGCAAACAGGGGTGGTGCCACAGATACGCAGTATTTT

j_gene: TRBJ2-6
abundance: NA
v_gene: TRBV6-2/TRBV6-3
len: 16
d_gene: NA
CDR3aa: CASSYWAGAGANVLTF
CDR3nt: TGTGCCAGCAGTTACTGGGCAGGGGCCGGGGCCAACGTCCTGACTTTC

j_gene: TRBJ2-3
abundance: many
v_gene: TRBV2
len: 14
d_gene: NA
CDR3aa: CARGGAGVADTQYF
CDR3nt: TGTGCCAGGGGGGGCGCAGGTGTAGCTGATACGCAGTATTTT

j_gene: TRBJ2-5
abundance: few
v_gene: TRBV5-5
len: 17
d_gene: TRBD2
CDR3aa: CASSFVLAGGGRETQYF
CDR3nt: TGTGCCAGCAGCTTTGTACTAGCGGGAGGGGGGAGAGAGACCCAGTACTTC

j_gene: TRBJ2-3
abundance: NA
v_gene: TRBV4-2
len: 13
d_gene: NA
CDR3aa: CASSQRVADTQYF
CDR3nt: TGTGCCAGCAGCCAGCGGGTGGCAGATACGCAGTATTTT

j_gene: TRBJ2-3
abundance: NA
v_gene: TRBV24-1
len: 14
d_gene: TRBD1
CDR3aa: CATKGAGPTDTQYF
CDR3nt: TGTGCCACCAAGGGGGCGGGCCCCACAGATACGCAGTATTTT

j_gene: TRBJ2-4
abundance: few
v_gene: TRBV20-1
len: 15
d_gene: TRBD2
CDR3aa: CSAPGLAGAKNIQYF
CDR3nt: TGCAGTGCTCCGGGACTAGCGGGGGCCAAAAACATTCAGTACTTC

j_gene: TRBJ2-4
abundance: many
v_gene: TRBV5-1
len: 11
d_gene: TRBD1
CDR3aa: CASTDRGIQYF
CDR3nt: TGCGCCAGCACCGACAGGGGAATTCAGTACTTC

j_gene: TRBJ2-7
abundance: few
v_gene: TRBV6-4
len: 13
d_gene: NA
CDR3aa: CASSDSKTDEQYF
CDR3nt: TGTGCCAGCAGTGACTCGAAGACAGACGAGCAGTACTTC

j_gene: TRBJ2-1
abundance: many
v_gene: TRBV24-1
len: 16
d_gene: NA
CDR3aa: CATSDRTGDTRDEQFF
CDR3nt: TGTGCCACCAGTGATCGGACTGGGGACACGAGAGATGAGCAGTTCTTC

j_gene: TRBJ2-1
abundance: once
v_gene: TRBV5-1
len: 16
d_gene: NA
CDR3aa: CASSIEQGSSYNEQFF
CDR3nt: TGCGCCAGCAGCATCGAACAGGGCTCCTCCTACAATGAGCAGTTCTTC

j_gene: TRBJ2-5
abundance: NA
v_gene: TRBV20-1
len: 14
d_gene: NA
CDR3aa: CSARGTGRTETQYF
CDR3nt: TGCAGTGCTAGAGGAACGGGTCGGACGGAGACCCAGTACTTC

j_gene: TRBJ2-1
abundance: once
v_gene: TRBV24-1
len: 15
d_gene: TRBD1
CDR3aa: CATSEAGTGGDEQFF
CDR3nt: TGTGCCACCAGTGAGGCCGGGACAGGGGGCGATGAGCAGTTCTTC

j_gene: TRBJ2-1
abundance: NA
v_gene: TRBV11-2
len: 15
d_gene: TRBD2
CDR3aa: CASSLTDPGGKGQFF
CDR3nt: TGTGCCAGCAGCTTAACCGACCCGGGGGGGAAGGGGCAGTTCTTC

j_gene: TRBJ2-7
abundance: few
v_gene: TRBV20-1
len: 14
d_gene: TRBD2
CDR3aa: CSAYYSGQTYEQYF
CDR3nt: TGCAGTGCTTACTATAGCGGGCAGACCTACGAGCAGTACTTC

j_gene: TRBJ2-7
abundance: NA
v_gene: TRBV12-3/TRBV12-4
len: 14
d_gene: NA
CDR3aa: CASSPFGGPGEQYF
CDR3nt: TGTGCCAGCAGTCCCTTCGGAGGGCCCGGCGAGCAGTACTTC

j_gene: TRBJ1-3
abundance: many
v_gene: TRBV15
len: 17
d_gene: NA
CDR3aa: CATSSPLTRGSGNTIYF
CDR3nt: TGTGCCACCAGCTCCCCCCTGACTAGGGGCTCTGGAAACACCATATATTTT

j_gene: TRBJ1-6
abundance: NA
v_gene: TRBV2
len: 15
d_gene: TRBD1
CDR3aa: CASTRQGAVNSPLHF
CDR3nt: TGTGCCAGCACCCGACAGGGGGCCGTTAATTCACCCCTCCACTTT

j_gene: TRBJ2-2
abundance: many
v_gene: TRBV20-1
len: 15
d_gene: TRBD2
CDR3aa: CSANSLAGGIGELFF
CDR3nt: TGCAGTGCTAATAGCCTAGCGGGAGGAATCGGGGAGCTGTTTTTT

j_gene: TRBJ2-3
abundance: many
v_gene: TRBV29-1
len: 14
d_gene: TRBD1
CDR3aa: CSVAAQGGTDTQYF
CDR3nt: TGCAGCGTGGCCGCTCAGGGGGGCACAGATACGCAGTATTTT

j_gene: TRBJ2-7
abundance: many
v_gene: TRBV20-1
len: 15
d_gene: NA
CDR3aa: CSARDWNSFTYEQYF
CDR3nt: TGCAGTGCTAGAGATTGGAACAGTTTCACCTACGAGCAGTACTTC

j_gene: TRBJ2-7
abundance: few
v_gene: TRBV20-1
len: 13
d_gene: NA
CDR3aa: CSAREWVSYEQYF
CDR3nt: TGCAGTGCTAGAGAGTGGGTGTCCTACGAGCAGTACTTC

j_gene: TRBJ2-1
abundance: few
v_gene: TRBV7-9
len: 15
d_gene: NA
CDR3aa: CASSLGVIYYNEQFF
CDR3nt: TGTGCCAGCAGCTTAGGTGTAATCTACTACAATGAGCAGTTCTTC

j_gene: TRBJ2-7
abundance: few
v_gene: TRBV27
len: 14
d_gene: NA
CDR3aa: CASSLRVLGYEQYF
CDR3nt: TGTGCCAGCAGTTTACGGGTGTTGGGGTACGAGCAGTACTTC

j_gene: TRBJ2-7
abundance: few
v_gene: TRBV4-1
len: 13
d_gene: NA
CDR3aa: CASSQGHYYEQYF
CDR3nt: TGCGCCAGCAGCCAGGGACATTACTACGAGCAGTACTTC

j_gene: TRBJ2-2
abundance: few
v_gene: TRBV12-3/TRBV12-4
len: 13
d_gene: NA
CDR3aa: CASQFRTTGELFF
CDR3nt: TGTGCCAGCCAGTTTCGTACTACCGGGGAGCTGTTTTTT

j_gene: TRBJ2-3
abundance: NA
v_gene: TRBV12-3/TRBV12-4
len: 18
d_gene: TRBD2
CDR3aa: CASSFRRRGAGAGNTQYF
CDR3nt: TGTGCCAGCAGTTTTCGAAGGCGTGGAGCGGGAGCTGGAAATACGCAGTATTTT

j_gene: TRBJ2-4
abundance: few
v_gene: TRBV27
len: 15
d_gene: NA
CDR3aa: CASSSSRGGKNIQYF
CDR3nt: TGTGCCAGCAGTTCCTCCCGCGGAGGGAAAAACATTCAGTACTTC

j_gene: TRBJ2-1
abundance: many
v_gene: TRBV9
len: 14
d_gene: NA
CDR3aa: CASSAGGTHYEQFF
CDR3nt: TGTGCCAGCAGCGCCGGCGGGACTCACTATGAGCAGTTCTTC

j_gene: TRBJ2-7
abundance: NA
v_gene: TRBV7-9
len: 15
d_gene: TRBD2
CDR3aa: CASSLEGGRSHEQYF
CDR3nt: TGTGCCAGCAGCTTAGAGGGCGGGAGGTCCCACGAGCAGTACTTC

j_gene: TRBJ1-4
abundance: NA
v_gene: TRBV21-1
len: 14
d_gene: NA
CDR3aa: CASSRGHLEEKLFF
CDR3nt: TGTGCCAGCAGCAGAGGCCACCTTGAAGAAAAACTGTTTTTT

j_gene: TRBJ2-7
abundance: NA
v_gene: TRBV10-3
len: 15
d_gene: TRBD1
CDR3aa: CAISESGQGWDEQYF
CDR3nt: TGTGCCATCAGTGAGTCCGGACAGGGATGGGACGAGCAGTACTTC

j_gene: TRBJ1-2
abundance: few
v_gene: TRBV7-9
len: 16
d_gene: NA
CDR3aa: CASSSTRGSLRDGYTF
CDR3nt: TGTGCCAGCAGCTCAACGAGGGGCTCGCTTAGAGATGGCTACACCTTC

j_gene: TRBJ1-2
abundance: few
v_gene: TRBV12-3/TRBV12-4
len: 14
d_gene: NA
CDR3aa: CASATTRRFYGYTF
CDR3nt: TGTGCCAGCGCCACCACGCGCAGGTTCTATGGCTACACCTTC